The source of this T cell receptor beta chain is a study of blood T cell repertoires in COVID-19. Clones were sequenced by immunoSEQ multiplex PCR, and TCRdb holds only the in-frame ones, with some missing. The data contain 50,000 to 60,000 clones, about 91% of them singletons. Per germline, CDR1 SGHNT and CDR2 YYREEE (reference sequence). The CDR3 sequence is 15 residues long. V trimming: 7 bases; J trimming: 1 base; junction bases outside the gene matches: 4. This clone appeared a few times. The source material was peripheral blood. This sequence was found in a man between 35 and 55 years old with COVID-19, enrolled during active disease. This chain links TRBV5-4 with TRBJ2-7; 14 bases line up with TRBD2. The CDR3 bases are TGTGCCAGCTCCCGGACTAGCGGGGGGTCCTACGAGCAGTACTTC. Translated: CASSRTSGGSYEQYF. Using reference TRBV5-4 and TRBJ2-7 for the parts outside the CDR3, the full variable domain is ETGVTQSPTHLIKTRGQQVTLRCSSQSGHNTVSWYQQALGQGPQFIFQYYREEENGRGNFPPRFSGLQFPNYSSELNVNALELDDSALYLCASSRTSGGSYEQYFGPGTRLTVT.